This passage covers 11 T cell receptor beta chains from one sample sequenced in a study of blood T cell repertoires in COVID-19. Clones were read by immunoSEQ multiplex PCR, and TCRdb kept only the in-frame ones, dropping some. The data contain roughly 400,000 clones, around 87% of them seen just once; the ten biggest clones take up roughly 2%. The sample comprised peripheral blood. The receptor set was obtained from a woman aged 55-75 years with COVID-19, enrolled during active disease.

This chain connects TRBV28 to TRBJ1-1; D remains unclear. Trimming pared 5 bases from V and 4 bases from J, leaving 14 bases between. The CDR3 loop spans 14 amino acids. CDR1 and CDR2 from the germline V gene are MDHEN and SYDVKM. The DNA of the CDR3 is TGTGCCAGCAGTGAGGAAGGGAGAAGCACTGAAGCTTTCTTT. This gives the protein CASSEEGRSTEAFF.

CDR3 coding DNA: TGTGCCAGCAGCTTAGCGCGGGCCCCTACCCATGAGCAGTTCTTC. It codes for CASSLARAPTHEQFF. The chain uses TRBV7-8 and TRBJ2-1, with D maybe TRBD2 (5 bases). The CDR3 sequence is 15 residues long. The V gene lost 0 bases and the J gene lost 8 bases, with 14 bases spanning the gap. In germline, CDR1 is SGHVS, CDR2 FQNEAQ.

The CDR3 DNA is TGTGCCAGCAGCCTGATGGGGGCCCTGAACACTGAAGCTTTCTTT. Translated, it gives CASSLMGALNTEAFF. The V call is TRBV5-5, the J call TRBJ1-1; possible D gene TRBD1, 6 bases. CDR1 and CDR2 (germline): SGHKS, YYEKEE (reference sequence). The CDR3 loop spans 15 amino acids. The V gene lost 4 bases and the J gene lost 0 bases, with 13 bases spanning the gap.

This clone was counted a single time. The chain employs TRBV21-1 and TRBJ1-4; the table gives TRBD1 as D, unverified against the DNA. TRBV21-1 is listed as a pseudogene. The CDR3 sequence is 17 residues long. CDR3 sequence: CASSKGWGRGCDEKLFF. The CDR3 nucleotides read TGTGCCAGCAGCAAAGGATGGGGCAGGGGTTGCGATGAAAAACTGTTTTTT.

The rearrangement joins TRBV11-2 to TRBJ2-7; D is possibly TRBD2 (6 bases). The V gene's germline CDR1 is SGHAT and CDR2 FQNNGV. V gave up 5 bases and J gave up 5 bases, with 19 bases separating them. CDR3 length: 15 residues. CDR3: CASSPYGGRNDEQYF. The DNA for the CDR3 is TGTGCCAGCAGCCCCTATGGAGGGCGTAATGACGAGCAGTACTTC.

This clone has just a few counts. The chain joins TRBV4-1 to TRBJ2-3; 7 bases match TRBD2. The germline CDR1 and CDR2 sequences are MGHRA and YSYEKL. The CDR3 is 15 amino acids. Losses at the gene ends were 7 bases for V and 4 bases for J; bases not matched to a gene: 11. The CDR3 region is CASKFTGGGSDTQYF. In nucleotides, the CDR3 is TGCGCCAGCAAGTTTACCGGCGGGGGATCAGATACGCAGTATTTT.

CDR3 sequence reads: CASSQGDRDWNEQFF. The CDR3, as DNA: TGTGCCAGCAGCCAAGGGGACAGGGATTGGAATGAGCAGTTCTTC. The chain has TRBV14 and TRBJ2-1, with TRBD1 matching 9 bases. Germline loops: CDR1 SGHDN, CDR2 FVKESK. The ends lost 1 base at V and 7 bases at J; junction bases unmatched: 5. This CDR3 has 15 residues.

This clone appeared once. The chain recombines TRBV3-1 (or the pseudogene TRBV3-2) with TRBJ1-1; D gene uncertain. CDR1 and CDR2 (germline): LGHDT, YNNKEL (reference sequence). CDR3 length equals 14 residues. The ends were cut back, 3 bases at V and 7 bases at J, with 15 bases in the middle. The DNA of the CDR3 is TGTGCCAGCAGCCAGGCCCCGTCGACTATTGAAGCTTTCTTT. Amino acid sequence: CASSQAPSTIEAFF.

The V call is TRBV2, the J call TRBJ1-1; tentative D call: TRBD1 (5 bases). Germline V gene lookup returns CDR1 SNHLY and CDR2 FYNNEI. V was shortened by 5 bases and J by 3 bases, with 10 bases between the two germline ends. The CDR3 loop spans 13 amino acids. Here the CDR3 reads CASSNRLDTEAFF. CDR3 nucleotides: TGTGCCAGCAGTAACAGGTTAGACACTGAAGCTTTCTTT.

The chain carries TRBV7-9 and TRBJ1-6; 9 positions match TRBD1. The CDR3 has 15 residues. V was pared by 5 bases and J by 6 bases, with 5 bases of the junction left unmatched. CDR1 SEHNR and CDR2 FQNEAQ come from the germline V gene (reference sequence). The CDR3 DNA reads as TGTGCCAGCAGCCCACAGGGGGCTATTAATTCACCCCTCCACTTT. It yields the protein CASSPQGAINSPLHF.

CDR3 loop: CASSSRTTVGYTF. The CDR3 region has the DNA TGTGCCAGCAGCTCCAGAACCACAGTCGGCTACACCTTC. The V call is TRBV11-2, the J call TRBJ1-2; D not resolved. V shed 4 bases and J shed 8 bases, with 14 bases lying between them. This CDR3 spans 13 amino acids. Germline assignment: CDR1 SGHAT and CDR2 FQNNGV. The whole variable domain, filled in from reference TRBV11-2 and TRBJ1-2, reads EAGVAQSPRYKIIEKRQSVAFWCNPISGHATLYWYQQILGQGPKLLIQFQNNGVVDDSQLPKDRFSAERLKGVDSTLKIQPAKLEDSAVYLCASSSRTTVGYTFGSGTRLTVV.